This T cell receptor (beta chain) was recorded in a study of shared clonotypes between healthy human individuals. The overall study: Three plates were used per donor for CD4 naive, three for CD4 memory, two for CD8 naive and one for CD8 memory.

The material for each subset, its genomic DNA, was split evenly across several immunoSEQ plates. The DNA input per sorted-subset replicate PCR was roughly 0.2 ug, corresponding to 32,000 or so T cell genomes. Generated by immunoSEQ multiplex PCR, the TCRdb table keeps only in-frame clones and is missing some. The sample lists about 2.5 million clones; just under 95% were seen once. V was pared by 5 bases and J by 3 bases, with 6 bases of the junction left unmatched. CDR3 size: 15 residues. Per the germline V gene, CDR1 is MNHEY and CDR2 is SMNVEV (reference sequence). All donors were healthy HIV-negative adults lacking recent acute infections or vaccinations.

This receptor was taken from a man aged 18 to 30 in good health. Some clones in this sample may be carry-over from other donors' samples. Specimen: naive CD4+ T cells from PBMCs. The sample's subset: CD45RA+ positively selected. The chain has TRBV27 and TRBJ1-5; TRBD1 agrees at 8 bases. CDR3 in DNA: TGTGCCAGCAGTGACCGGACAGGGATCAATCAGCCCCAGCATTTT. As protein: CASSDRTGINQPQHF.